Shown below are 2 T cell receptor beta chains from a single sample sequenced in a study of identifying expanded T cells in peripheral blood. TCRdb's table, derived via immunoSEQ multiplex PCR, lists solely in-frame clones and lacks some. The sample lists approximately 90,000 clones; 70% to 90% were seen once. The sequenced material came from blood. Every receptor here comes from a person between 18 and 69 years old in good health.

This sequence joins TRBV4-3 and TRBJ1-3, with D possibly matching TRBD1 (6 bases). The V gene lost 0 bases and the J gene lost 0 bases, with 21 bases spanning the gap. This CDR3 has 20 amino acids. CDR1 LGHNA and CDR2 YSLEER come from the germline V gene. The CDR3: CASSQDRWIKGGSSGNTIYF. In nucleotides, the CDR3 is TGCGCCAGCAGCCAAGATCGATGGATAAAGGGGGGAAGCTCTGGAAACACCATATATTTT.

The J gene is TRBJ1-1, the V gene TRBV2; D call uncertain. Trimming left V 5 bases short and J 3 bases short, with 16 bases between. The CDR3 is 15 amino acids. The V gene's germline CDR1 is SNHLY and CDR2 FYNNEI. CDR3 sequence reads: CASSQTAGFYTEAFF. The CDR3 DNA follows: TGTGCCAGCAGTCAGACGGCCGGATTCTACACTGAAGCTTTCTTT.